The present TCR beta chain was sequenced within a study of T cell responses to AZD1222 COVID-19 vaccine. Study-wide points: Repertoire samples came only from after the peak T cell response.

Per germline, CDR1 LGHNA and CDR2 YNFKEQ. The CDR3 runs 15 residues. Unmatched junction bases numbered 0, after V lost 0 bases and J lost 0 bases. Data came from immunoSEQ multiplex PCR; TCRdb stores just in-frame clones and leaves some out. The sample gives around 150,000 clones, roughly 90% of which show up once; 2.5% to 3.5% is in the top ten. Notes on this clone: Its specificity is unknown.

Here the sequenced sample was peripheral blood, taken 28 days after the second AZD1222 dose. This chain joins TRBV4-2 and TRBJ2-3; 7 bases align to TRBD2. The sequence came from an adult who received the AZD1222 COVID-19 vaccine. The CDR3 nucleotides are TGTGCCAGCAGCCAAGATAGCGGGAGCACAGATACGCAGTATTTT. Protein product: CASSQDSGSTDTQYF.